This T cell receptor beta chain was observed in a study of T cell clones after liver transplantation. As for the study in general: At least one year of complete immunosuppression withdrawal without enzymes over twice normal defined tolerance.

In the case of this clone: As yet, its antigen is unknown.

The data were produced by immunoSEQ multiplex PCR, yet TCRdb's version contains in-frame clones alone and is incomplete. The sample yields 55,000 to 75,000 clones, approximately 63% seen once. Whole-study results and caveats: The donor-reactive repertoire was only partly measurable in two subjects, lacking donor cells. A significant post-transplant drop in circulating graft-donor-reactive CD4 TCRbeta sequences occurred in most of the 8 subjects. Compared with third party-reactive sequences, donor-reactive ones declined more, independent of withdrawal success.

The CDR3 totals 11 residues. V dropped 5 bases and J dropped 4 bases, with 5 bases sitting between them. Per the germline V gene, CDR1 is SGHTA and CDR2 is FQGNSA. The receptor was isolated from a human patient who received a liver transplant. Some T cells may originate from the graft donor. V is TRBV7-2 and J is TRBJ2-5; D unresolved. The sample in question was CD4+ T cells from blood, obtained at the approximately 16-month timepoint. In nucleotides, the CDR3 is TGTGCCAGCAGCCAGCTAGAGACCCAGTACTTC. Protein: CASSQLETQYF.